This T cell receptor (beta chain) comes out of a study of cytomegalovirus exposure and HLA in healthy donors. Note on this clone: Its antigen remains unidentified.

PCR involved 60 Vbeta and 13 Jbeta primers. Repertoires were generated with immunoSEQ multiplex PCR, while TCRdb's copy carries only in-frame clones and drops some. The repertoire includes about 200,000 clones, approximately 82% of them detected once, and about 0.63% sits in the top ten. Study-wide points: About 87% or about 30% of the time was how often most TCR beta V segments were productive, according to an earlier analysis. Exclusion applied to some V segments, including TRBV6-2 and TRBV6-3, as they were indistinguishable. Presence/absence analyses took donor sequencing depth as roughly uniform. Confirmation in vitro established that a few CMV-associated chains were specific for CMV antigens.

This CDR3 has 13 residues. The V gene lost 4 bases and the J gene lost 1 base, with 7 bases spanning the gap. From germline, CDR1 is LNHDA and CDR2 SQIVND (reference sequence). V usage is TRBV19 and J usage is TRBJ1-1; D unclear. This sequence was found in a man aged 18 to 29 in good health and CMV-seronegative. The specimen was PBMCs. The CDR3 DNA reads TGTGCCAGTAGTACCACACGGAACACTGAAGCTTTCTTT. It translates to CASSTTRNTEAFF.